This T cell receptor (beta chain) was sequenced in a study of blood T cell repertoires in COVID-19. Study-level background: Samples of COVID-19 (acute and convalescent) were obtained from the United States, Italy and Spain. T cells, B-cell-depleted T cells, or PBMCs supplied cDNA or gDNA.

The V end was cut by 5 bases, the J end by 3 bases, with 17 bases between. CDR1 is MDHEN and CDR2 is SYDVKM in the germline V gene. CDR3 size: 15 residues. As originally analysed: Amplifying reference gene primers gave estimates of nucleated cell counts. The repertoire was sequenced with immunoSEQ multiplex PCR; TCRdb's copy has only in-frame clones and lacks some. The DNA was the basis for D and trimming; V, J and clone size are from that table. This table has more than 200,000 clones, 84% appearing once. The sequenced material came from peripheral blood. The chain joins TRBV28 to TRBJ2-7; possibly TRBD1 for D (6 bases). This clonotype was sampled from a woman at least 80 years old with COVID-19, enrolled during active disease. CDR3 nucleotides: TGTGCCAGCAGTATGGACAGCCGCAGGAGCTACGAGCAGTACTTC. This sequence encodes CASSMDSRRSYEQYF.